These T cell receptor beta chains were read from a single sample in a study of shared clonotypes between healthy human individuals. Sequencing was performed with immunoSEQ multiplex PCR; in TCRdb, only in-frame clones are kept and a portion is missing. This table has about 460,000 clones, 75% to 80% appearing once. The sample was PBMCs. The receptors were sampled from a woman between 35 and 50 years old in good health. Some clones in this sample may be carry-over from other donors' samples. Both conserved end residues are part of each CDR3. The D gene is left open where the match is weak. Clone size is not always given. Where it is, it says once, few, many or a class for expanded clones.

d_call j_call v_call clone_size cdr3_aa cdr3_nt
. TRBJ2-1 TRBV7-3 . CASSLTVADEQFF TGTGCCAGCAGCTTAACGGTAGCGGATGAGCAGTTCTTC
. TRBJ1-4 TRBV27 . CASRTAGAINEKLFF TGTGCCAGCAGGACAGCAGGGGCGATTAATGAAAAACTGTTTTTT
TRBD1 TRBJ1-1 TRBV9 . CASSVASDRVSAEAFF TGTGCCAGCAGCGTAGCTTCGGACAGGGTATCGGCTGAAGCTTTCTTT
. TRBJ1-3 TRBV28 . CASSGAGSGNTIYF TGTGCCAGCAGTGGAGCAGGCTCTGGAAACACCATATATTTT
TRBD2 TRBJ2-7 TRBV6-1 . CASSVPPGVAGLPYEQYF TGTGCCAGCAGTGTCCCCCCAGGGGTAGCGGGACTCCCCTACGAGCAGTACTTC
TRBD1 TRBJ2-7 TRBV28 . CASNRLGTDPIMYF TGTGCCAGCAACCGTCTCGGGACAGACCCTATCATGTACTTC
. TRBJ2-7 TRBV7-2 . CASSSGLMPAEQYF TGTGCCAGCAGCTCGGGACTGATGCCTGCCGAGCAGTACTTC
TRBD2 TRBJ2-3 TRBV7-3 . CASSLTGRATDTQYF TGTGCCAGCAGCTTAACCGGGAGGGCGACAGATACGCAGTATTTT
. TRBJ2-1 TRBV7-8 . CASSLIAGPAGGREQFF TGTGCCAGCAGCTTAATCGCAGGCCCGGCTGGAGGGAGAGAGCAGTTCTTC
. TRBJ1-3 TRBV19 once CASSLPQYSGNTIYF TGTGCCAGTAGTCTCCCGCAGTACTCTGGAAACACCATATATTTT
. TRBJ2-7 TRBV2 . CASSLLGRNSYEQYF TGTGCCAGCAGCTTACTGGGCAGGAATAGCTACGAGCAGTACTTC
TRBD2 TRBJ2-5 TRBV7-7 many CATSRGEGETQYF TGTGCTACCTCCCGGGGGGAGGGAGAGACCCAGTACTTC
TRBD2 TRBJ2-2 TRBV11-2 . CASSTRLALGTGELFF TGTGCCAGCAGCACCCGACTAGCCCTAGGGACCGGGGAGCTGTTTTTT